Below, 5 T cell receptor beta chains from the same sample are listed, as sequenced in a study of blood T cell repertoires in COVID-19. Only in-frame clones appear in the TCRdb table, and some are missing; sequencing was by immunoSEQ multiplex PCR. Among tens of thousands of clones listed, around 91% were seen once. Sequencing was done on a sample of peripheral blood. The receptors were gathered from a human donor in a cohort sampled during active COVID-19.

This chain links TRBV6-4 with TRBJ1-5; D is uncertain. Per the germline V gene, CDR1 is MRHNA and CDR2 is SNTAGT. The CDR3 has 13 residues. Deletions cut 0 bases from V and 3 bases from J, with 3 bases between. CDR3 protein: CASSDSYNQPQHF. CDR3 coding DNA: TGTGCCAGCAGTGACTCCTACAATCAGCCCCAGCATTTT.

This chain connects TRBV19 to TRBJ2-1, with 9 bases aligning to TRBD2. V lost 5 bases to trimming and J lost 2 bases; unmatched junction nucleotides: 4. The CDR3 has 15 residues. Germline V CDR1 and CDR2: LNHDA, SQIVND (reference sequence). The CDR3 DNA sequence: TGTGCCAGTAGTGTGACTAGCGGAACCTACAATGAGCAGTTCTTC. This gives the protein CASSVTSGTYNEQFF.

This clone came up once. This sequence joins TRBV10-1 and TRBJ2-7, with D unclear. The V and J ends lost 3 bases and 3 bases respectively, with 9 bases between them. This CDR3 contains 13 residues. The germline V gene encodes CDR1 WNHNN and CDR2 SYGVQD (reference sequence). In DNA form, the CDR3 reads TGCGCCAGCAGTGAATTCCAGTTCTACGAGCAGTACTTC. Translated: CASSEFQFYEQYF.

This clone was detected only a few times. This chain links TRBV5-4 with TRBJ2-7, with TRBD1 matching over 8 bases. V trimming: 3 bases; J trimming: 12 bases; junction bases outside the gene matches: 8. Germline-derived CDR1 and CDR2 are SGHNT and YYREEE (reference sequence). This CDR3 has 12 amino acids. The CDR3 is CASSYRTGRPYF. Here the CDR3 DNA reads TGTGCCAGCAGCTATCGGACAGGGAGGCCGTACTTC.

V usage is TRBV25-1 and J usage is TRBJ2-5; 8 bases are a match to TRBD1. Germline lookup yields CDR1 MGHDK and CDR2 SYGVNS. Trimming removed 4 bases from V and 4 bases from J; junction bases left unmatched: 5. The CDR3 is 14 residues long. CDR3 nucleotide sequence: TGTGCCAGCAGTGGGGCAGGGGGCTCAGAGACCCAGTACTTC. It yields the protein CASSGAGGSETQYF.